These 16 T cell receptor beta chains share one sample of origin, sequenced in a study of cytomegalovirus exposure and HLA in healthy donors. PCR primers comprised 60 Vbeta and 13 Jbeta primers. Produced via immunoSEQ multiplex PCR; TCRdb's table is partial and in-frame only. Among some 120,000 clones listed, about 75% were seen once. The material sequenced was PBMCs. All receptors derive from a woman aged 40-49 years in good health and CMV-seropositive.

The V gene is TRBV5-1, the J gene TRBJ1-4; D is possibly TRBD1 (6 bases). V gave up 4 bases and J gave up 6 bases, with 16 bases separating them. CDR1 is SGHRS, CDR2 YFSETQ, per germline. This CDR3 contains 15 residues. CDR3 coding DNA: TGCGCCAGCAGCCGCACAGGGAACCTTGATGAAAAACTGTTTTTT. It codes for CASSRTGNLDEKLFF.

The rearrangement links TRBV30 to TRBJ2-7; no reliable D call. The germline V gene encodes CDR1 GTSNPN and CDR2 SVGIG (reference sequence). The CDR3 runs 11 residues. V gave up 5 bases and J gave up 3 bases, with 8 bases separating them. Here the CDR3 reads CAWDTIYEQYF. The CDR3 DNA is TGTGCCTGGGACACGATCTACGAGCAGTACTTC.

This clone was detected a few times. The gene calls are TRBV28 and TRBJ1-1; D is perhaps TRBD1 (6 bases). Germline V gene data show CDR1 as MDHEN and CDR2 as SYDVKM. Trimming left V 5 bases short and J 6 bases short, with 19 bases between. The CDR3 totals 15 residues. This chain's CDR3 is CASSTGTLYAAEAFF. In nucleotides, the CDR3 is TGTGCCAGCAGTACGGGGACACTTTATGCCGCTGAAGCTTTCTTT.

V and J are TRBV27 and TRBJ2-7; D possibly corresponds to TRBD2 (5 bases). The CDR3 runs 13 residues. Germline V gene sequence: CDR1 MNHEY, CDR2 SMNVEV (reference sequence). Trimming removed 3 bases from V and 3 bases from J, with 9 bases in between. CDR3 in amino acids: CASSFFRGYEQYF. Written as DNA, the CDR3 is TGTGCCAGCAGTTTTTTCCGGGGCTACGAGCAGTACTTC.

This clone was counted a single time. The chain couples TRBV28 to TRBJ2-7; no firm D call. The V and J ends lost 5 bases and 6 bases respectively, with 20 bases between them. This CDR3 comprises 15 residues. Germline assignment: CDR1 MDHEN and CDR2 SYDVKM. In DNA, the CDR3 is TGTGCCAGCAGTCTACCTAGGTTAGCTCGCTCCGAGCAGTACTTC. Amino acid sequence: CASSLPRLARSEQYF.

The chain links TRBV11-2 to TRBJ1-5, with D unclear. The CDR3 spans 15 residues. V shed 0 bases and J shed 3 bases, with 9 bases lying between them. The germline CDR1 and CDR2 sequences are SGHAT and FQNNGV. The CDR3 bases are TGTGCCAGCAGCTTAGATAGCAGCCACAATCAGCCCCAGCATTTT. Its protein product is CASSLDSSHNQPQHF.

The V and J genes are TRBV29-1 and TRBJ2-7; 7 bases fit TRBD1. V lost 3 bases to trimming and J lost 4 bases; unmatched junction nucleotides: 6. This CDR3 is 13 amino acids long. From germline, CDR1 is SQVTM and CDR2 ANQGSEA. CDR3 sequence reads: CSVDETGKYEQYF. The CDR3 DNA reads as TGCAGCGTTGATGAGACAGGGAAGTACGAGCAGTACTTC.

This clone has only a few counts. The V and J genes are TRBV4-3 and TRBJ1-3; D uncertain. The CDR3 is 16 residues long. Trimming shortened V by 3 bases and J by 0 bases, and 12 bases separated the two germline ends. Germline lookup yields CDR1 LGHNA and CDR2 YSLEER. The CDR3 protein is CASSQDRERSGNTIYF. The CDR3, as DNA: TGCGCCAGCAGCCAGGACCGGGAGCGCTCTGGAAACACCATATATTTT.

The CDR3: CASYSGTGGYEQYF. For the CDR3, the DNA is TGTGCCAGCTACTCCGGGACAGGGGGCTACGAGCAGTACTTC. V is TRBV28 and J is TRBJ2-7, with TRBD1 matching 11 bases. V lost 8 bases, J lost 3 bases, and 6 bases stayed unmatched. Germline V gene lookup returns CDR1 MDHEN and CDR2 SYDVKM. This CDR3 is built from 14 residues.

The chain couples TRBV19 to TRBJ1-2; 9 bases are shared with TRBD1. Germline values: CDR1 LNHDA, CDR2 SQIVND (reference sequence). The V and J ends lost 2 bases and 6 bases, in that order; junction bases with no gene match: 4. This CDR3 has 14 residues. As DNA, the CDR3 is TGTGCCAGTAGTATATACGGGACAGGGCATGGCTACACCTTC. Its translation: CASSIYGTGHGYTF.

The rearrangement joins TRBV2 to TRBJ1-1; TRBD1 matches at 11 bases. J was trimmed by 5 bases and V by 8 bases; bases with no gene match: 4. CDR1 and CDR2 (germline): SNHLY, FYNNEI. This CDR3 spans 13 amino acids. The CDR3, as DNA: TGTGCCAGCTATCGGGACAGGGGGACTGAAGCTTTCTTT. It specifies CASYRDRGTEAFF.

This CDR3 reads CASSAHWGPEAFF. DNA of the CDR3: TGTGCCAGCAGTGCTCATTGGGGCCCTGAAGCTTTCTTT. The chain uses TRBV25-1 and TRBJ1-1; D may be TRBD1 (5 bases). Germline CDR1 MGHDK, CDR2 SYGVNS. The CDR3 runs 13 residues. V dropped 4 bases and J dropped 6 bases, with 12 bases sitting between them.

V usage is TRBV6-5 and J usage is TRBJ1-1; possible D gene TRBD1, 5 bases. The CDR3 length is 14 residues. V dropped 7 bases and J dropped 5 bases, with 17 bases sitting between them. Germline lookup yields CDR1 MNHEY and CDR2 SVGAGI. CDR3 bases: TGTGCCAGCATCAACTCCGGGGGTTTGACTGAAGCTTTCTTT. It is translated as CASINSGGLTEAFF.

The chain combines TRBV19 with TRBJ2-7; TRBD1 agrees at 9 bases. CDR3 length: 15 residues. Germline values: CDR1 LNHDA, CDR2 SQIVND (reference sequence). J lost 4 bases, V lost 4 bases, and 8 bases had no gene match. The CDR3 loop reads CASSTWTGERYEQYF. DNA for the CDR3: TGTGCCAGTAGTACCTGGACAGGGGAGAGGTACGAGCAGTACTTC.

V gene TRBV30 combines with J gene TRBJ2-3, with D hard to call. This CDR3 region has 14 residues. Germline CDR1 is GTSNPN and CDR2 is SVGIG (reference sequence). V dropped 0 bases and J dropped 0 bases, with 7 bases sitting between them. CDR3 amino acids: CAWSVARSTDTQYF. The CDR3 region has the DNA TGTGCCTGGAGTGTAGCCCGGAGCACAGATACGCAGTATTTT.

J is TRBJ1-1 and V is TRBV5-8; D possibly corresponds to TRBD1 (5 bases). The V gene lost 4 bases and the J gene lost 1 base, with 23 bases spanning the gap. This CDR3 region has 18 residues. Germline V gives CDR1 SGHTS, CDR2 YDEGEE. The CDR3 region is CASSHSSQGNLRNTEAFF. DNA for the CDR3: TGTGCCAGCAGCCACAGCAGTCAGGGTAATTTGAGGAACACTGAAGCTTTCTTT.